This TCR beta chain was sequenced during a study of long-term antiretroviral therapy in people with HIV. Findings and caveats of the study: Clones that had undergone expansion before ART prevailed in the repertoire throughout all time points.

At survey level, the immunoSEQ assay was run in its v3.0 version. TCRdb's table, derived via immunoSEQ multiplex PCR, lists solely in-frame clones and lacks some. The sample yields more than 20,000 clones, about 83% seen once. Per donor, a minimum of one pre-ART and a minimum of two post-ART PBMC samples were available. All participants with HIV were treated in the United States. The V gene's germline CDR1 is SGHDT and CDR2 YYEEEE. There are 15 residues in the CDR3. With V trimmed by 4 bases and J by 6 bases, 10 bases remained unmatched. This clone was picked up one time. Its antigen is unknown. The specimen comprised unsorted PBMCs, sampled 3 years after starting antiretroviral therapy. This sequence was found in a man aged 18 to 35 with HIV. The J gene is TRBJ2-3, the V gene TRBV5-6, with 8 bases that match TRBD2. The CDR3 nucleotides read TGTGCCAGCAGCCGCGGGGGGTACTCCACGGATACGCAGTATTTT. Translating it yields CASSRGGYSTDTQYF.